This T cell receptor (beta chain) emerged from a study of CD8+CD57+ T cells in acquired aplastic anemia. CD8+CD57+ cell expansion, shown by flow cytometry, had occurred in the patients selected for sequencing. Untreated patients provided the blood samples, with no therapy given before sampling. At least ten counts were recorded for this clonotype. Genomic DNA served as template for TCR beta VDJ and CDR3 profiling. Each CDR3 protein is one row after TCRdb ran MiXCR on the reads. The repertoire includes roughly 260,000 distinct CDR3 sequences, approximately 45% of them detected once, and about 7.8% sits in the top ten. This clonotype was sampled from a human donor with aplastic anemia. Sequencing used sorted CD4+, CD8+, or CD8+CD57+ T cells (not recorded which) from PBMCs.

This chain's CDR3 is CASSLVRLPNTGELFF. The CDR3 nucleotides are TGTGCCAGCAGCTTGGTGCGGTTACCGAACACCGGGGAGCTGTTTTTT. The chain uses TRBV7-8 and TRBJ2-2; D gene unclear. In germline, CDR1 is SGHVS, CDR2 FQNEAQ. The CDR3 is 16 amino acids. The germline V and J ends were trimmed by 3 bases and 0 bases, with 11 bases remaining between them.